The rows below give T cell receptor beta chains drawn from one sample of a study of identical twins. TCRdb fed the 5' RACE reads into MiXCR, producing one record per CDR3 protein. The sample has about 100,000 distinct CDR3 sequences; 5.9% are singletons. Input material: memory T cells sorted from blood. These receptors all come from a woman aged 45-65 years in good health. The CDR3 runs from the conserved cysteine through the conserved F or W.

CDR3 protein	V gene	J gene	CDR3 length
CAWGGASGRPHGELFF	TRBV30	TRBJ2-2	16
CSASFGEYQDEQFF	TRBV20-1	TRBJ2-1	14
CASRRGQGLNEQFF	TRBV2	TRBJ2-1	14
CAITGRRNTEAFF	TRBV10-3	TRBJ1-1	13
CASSLTSSTQYF	TRBV4-1	TRBJ2-3	12
CASSAGTAFYEQYF	TRBV5-1	TRBJ2-7	14
CASSPLLAGERRGTDTQYF	TRBV7-9	TRBJ2-3	19
CASSRGGAGNSPLHF	TRBV19	TRBJ1-6	15
CATSRSAEETQYF	TRBV15	TRBJ2-5	13
CASSPGTTGEKLFF	TRBV6-5	TRBJ1-4	14
CASSGGQGYTEAFF	TRBV5-1	TRBJ1-1	14